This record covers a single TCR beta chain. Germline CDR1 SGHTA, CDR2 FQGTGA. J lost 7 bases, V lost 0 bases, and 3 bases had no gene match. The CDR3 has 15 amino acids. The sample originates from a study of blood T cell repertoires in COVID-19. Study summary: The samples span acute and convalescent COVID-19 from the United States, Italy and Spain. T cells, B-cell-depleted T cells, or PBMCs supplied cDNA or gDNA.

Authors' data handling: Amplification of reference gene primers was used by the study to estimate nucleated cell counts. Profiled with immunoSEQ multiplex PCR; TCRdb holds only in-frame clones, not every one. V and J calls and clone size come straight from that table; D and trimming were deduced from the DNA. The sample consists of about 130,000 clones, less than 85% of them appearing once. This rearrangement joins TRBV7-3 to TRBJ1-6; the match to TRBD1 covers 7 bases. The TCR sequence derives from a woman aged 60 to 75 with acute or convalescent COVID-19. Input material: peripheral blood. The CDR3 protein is CASSLTGGVNSPLHF. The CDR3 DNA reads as TGTGCCAGCAGCTTAACAGGGGGCGTAAATTCACCCCTCCACTTT.